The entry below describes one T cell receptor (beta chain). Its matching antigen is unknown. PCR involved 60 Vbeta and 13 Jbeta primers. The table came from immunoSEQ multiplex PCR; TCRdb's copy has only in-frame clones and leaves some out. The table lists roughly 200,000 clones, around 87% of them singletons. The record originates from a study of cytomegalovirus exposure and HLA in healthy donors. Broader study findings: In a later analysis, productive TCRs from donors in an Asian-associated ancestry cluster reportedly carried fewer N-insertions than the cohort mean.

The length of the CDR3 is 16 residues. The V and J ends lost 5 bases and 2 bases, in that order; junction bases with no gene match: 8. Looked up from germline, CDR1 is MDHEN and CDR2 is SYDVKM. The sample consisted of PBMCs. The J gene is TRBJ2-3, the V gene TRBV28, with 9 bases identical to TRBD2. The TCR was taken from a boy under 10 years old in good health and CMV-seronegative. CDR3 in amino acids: CASSTISGGYTDTQYF. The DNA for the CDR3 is TGTGCCAGCAGTACAATTAGCGGGGGCTACACAGATACGCAGTATTTT.